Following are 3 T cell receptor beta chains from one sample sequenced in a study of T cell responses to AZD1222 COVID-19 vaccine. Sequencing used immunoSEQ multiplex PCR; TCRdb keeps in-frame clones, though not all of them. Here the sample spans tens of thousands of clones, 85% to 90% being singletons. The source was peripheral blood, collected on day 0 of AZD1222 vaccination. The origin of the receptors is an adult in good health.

The CDR3 DNA reads TGTGCCAGCAGTTCCCGGGGACCTTACTCTGGAAACACCATATATTTT. It is translated as CASSSRGPYSGNTIYF. The rearrangement uses TRBV27 and TRBJ1-3; the D gene is possibly TRBD1 (5 bases). Germline CDR1 is MNHEY and CDR2 is SMNVEV (reference sequence). V gave up 4 bases and J gave up 0 bases, with 13 bases separating them. This CDR3 is 16 amino acids long.

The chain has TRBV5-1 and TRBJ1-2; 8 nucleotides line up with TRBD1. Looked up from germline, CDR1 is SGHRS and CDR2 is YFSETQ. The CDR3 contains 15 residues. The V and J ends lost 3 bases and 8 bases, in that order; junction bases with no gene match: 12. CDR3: CASSSIRGREGGYTF. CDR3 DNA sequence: TGCGCCAGCAGCTCCATCAGGGGGCGAGAAGGGGGCTACACCTTC. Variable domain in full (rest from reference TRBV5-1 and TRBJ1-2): KAGVTQTPRYLIKTRGQQVTLSCSPISGHRSVSWYQQTPGQGLQFLFEYFSETQRNKGNFPGRFSGRQFSNSRSEMNVSTLELGDSALYLCASSSIRGREGGYTFGSGTRLTVV.

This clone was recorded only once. The CDR3 region is CASSLKAGALRELFF. The CDR3 coding sequence is TGTGCCAGCAGCTTAAAGGCAGGGGCGCTCAGGGAGCTGTTTTTT. The rearrangement uses TRBV7-9 and TRBJ2-2; tentatively, D is TRBD1 (6 bases). The CDR3 spans 15 residues. Trimming shortened V by 2 bases and J by 9 bases, and 16 bases separated the two germline ends. Germline assignment: CDR1 SEHNR and CDR2 FQNEAQ (reference sequence).